A single T cell receptor beta chain is shown here with its context. What it recognizes is unknown. This table comes from immunoSEQ multiplex PCR, and its TCRdb copy is limited to in-frame clones, with some not included. The sample has about 190,000 clones, about 87% seen once. The data derive from a study of T cell responses to AZD1222 COVID-19 vaccine. Points from the study as a whole: Only a handful of AZD1222 recipients tested seropositive at baseline. An increase in Spike-specific TCR breadth and depth was observed after two AZD1222 doses. Unmutated variant regions reportedly attract nearly half of all spike-specific TCRs.

Deletions cut 5 bases from V and 1 base from J, with 17 bases between. Per germline, CDR1 LNHDA and CDR2 SQIVND (reference sequence). The CDR3 runs 17 residues. The chain joins TRBV19 to TRBJ2-2; a possible D gene is TRBD1 (5 bases). The receptor was derived from an adult in good health. The source material was peripheral blood, sampled on day 0 of MenACWY control vaccination. Here the CDR3 reads CASSFSSGAGNTGELFF. CDR3 DNA: TGTGCCAGTAGTTTTAGCTCTGGGGCAGGGAACACCGGGGAGCTGTTTTTT.